This T cell receptor (beta chain) emerged from a study of blood T cell repertoires in COVID-19. Study summary: Italy, Spain and the United States were the sources of the convalescent and acute COVID-19 samples. Nucleic acid was either cDNA or gDNA, and it came from T cells, B-cell-depleted T cells, or PBMCs.

CDR1 and CDR2 from the germline V gene are MDHEN and SYDVKM. The CDR3 length is 14 residues. V shed 5 bases and J shed 1 base, with 9 bases lying between them. This clone has only a few counts. Per the study methods: From reference gene primer amplification, estimates of nucleated cell counts were derived. Data came from immunoSEQ multiplex PCR; TCRdb stores just in-frame clones and leaves some out. That table is the source of V, J and clone size, and D and trimming were worked out from the DNA. In the table there are fewer than 200,000 clones, around 76% of which are singletons. Input material: peripheral blood. This TCR came from a woman between 70 and 85 years old with acute or convalescent COVID-19. The chain has TRBV28 and TRBJ1-5, with no clear D. The DNA of the CDR3 is TGTGCCAGCAGTAAGATCCGGAGCAATCAGCCCCAGCATTTT. This translates into CASSKIRSNQPQHF.